Below, 21 T cell receptor beta chains from the same sample are listed, as sequenced in a study of T cell responses to AZD1222 COVID-19 vaccine. Method: immunoSEQ multiplex PCR; TCRdb's copy keeps in-frame clones and lacks some. The sample yields some 140,000 clones, roughly nine tenths seen once. Sample: peripheral blood, taken on day 0 of AZD1222 vaccination. The receptor set was obtained from an adult in good health.

The chain links TRBV9 to TRBJ2-6, with D perhaps matching TRBD1 or TRBD2 (5 bases each). V dropped 2 bases and J dropped 0 bases, with 6 bases sitting between them. The CDR3 extends over 15 amino acids. Germline CDR1 is SGDLS and CDR2 is YYNGEE. The CDR3 DNA reads TGTGCCAGCAGCGTCGGGGCCTCTGGGGCCAACGTCCTGACTTTC. Amino acid sequence: CASSVGASGANVLTF.

The chain uses TRBV7-9 and TRBJ1-1; possible D gene TRBD1, 5 bases. The CDR3 runs 14 residues. Trimming left V 5 bases short and J 1 base short, with 11 bases between. The V gene's germline CDR1 is SEHNR and CDR2 FQNEAQ (reference sequence). DNA of the CDR3: TGTGCCAGCAGCCACGGGACGGCGAACACTGAAGCTTTCTTT. Its translation: CASSHGTANTEAFF.

This chain uses TRBV6-2 or TRBV6-3 with TRBJ2-3; 15 bases align to TRBD2. The CDR3 has 19 residues. The germline V gene has CDR1 MNHEY and CDR2 SVGEGT. The ends lost 6 bases at V and 4 bases at J; junction bases unmatched: 14. The CDR3, as DNA: TGTGCCAGCAGCTGGGGACTAGCGGGAGGTCTGAGGGTTGCAGATACGCAGTATTTT. This encodes CASSWGLAGGLRVADTQYF.

The chain combines TRBV7-2 with TRBJ2-2; D uncertain. Germline lookup yields CDR1 SGHTA and CDR2 FQGNSA. This CDR3 spans 14 amino acids. V was shortened by 5 bases and J by 0 bases, with 7 bases between the two germline ends. CDR3 in amino acids: CASSPLTNTGELFF. The CDR3 DNA follows: TGTGCCAGCAGCCCCCTAACGAACACCGGGGAGCTGTTTTTT. Looking up the rest from reference TRBV7-2 and TRBJ2-2 gives the full variable domain: GAGVSQSPSNKVTEKGKDVELRCDPISGHTALYWYRQSLGQGLEFLIYFQGNSAPDKSGLPSDRFSAERTGGSVSTLTIQRTQQEDSAVYLCASSPLTNTGELFFGEGSRLTVL.

CDR3 DNA sequence: TGTGCCAGCTCACCCTCAGGGGGATTCACCGGGGAGCTGTTTTTT. This translates into CASSPSGGFTGELFF. The chain has TRBV18 and TRBJ2-2, with 7 bases identical to TRBD1. The CDR3 is made up of 15 amino acids. The germline V gene has CDR1 KGHSH and CDR2 LQKENI. Trimming at V came to 3 bases and at J to 4 bases, leaving 5 bases not matched to a gene. The entire variable domain, with the rest obtained from reference TRBV18 and TRBJ2-2, is as follows: NAGVMQNPRHLVRRRGQEARLRCSPMKGHSHVYWYRQLPEEGLKFMVYLQKENIIDESGMPKERFSAEFPKEGPSILRIQQVVRGDSAAYFCASSPSGGFTGELFFGEGSRLTVL.

This sequence joins TRBV28 and TRBJ2-1, with TRBD2 identical over 13 bases. J was trimmed by 8 bases and V by 6 bases; bases with no gene match: 10. CDR1 is MDHEN, CDR2 SYDVKM, per germline. This CDR3 spans 16 amino acids. This CDR3 is CASSAAGLAGVHEQFF. The CDR3 coding sequence is TGTGCCAGCAGCGCCGCCGGACTAGCGGGAGTACATGAGCAGTTCTTC.

The genes are TRBV29-1 and TRBJ1-2; possibly TRBD1 for D (6 bases). This CDR3 is 13 amino acids long. The V end lost 7 bases, the J end lost 2 bases, and 14 bases lay between the germline ends. The germline V gene has CDR1 SQVTM and CDR2 ANQGSEA. The CDR3 region is CSGGGRGNYGYTF. The CDR3 coding sequence is TGCAGCGGGGGAGGCAGGGGCAACTATGGCTACACCTTC.

The chain joins TRBV4-3 to TRBJ2-7, with D perhaps being TRBD1 or TRBD2 (5 bases each). CDR1 is LGHNA and CDR2 is YSLEER in the germline V gene. CDR3 length: 17 amino acids. V was pared by 0 bases and J by 0 bases, with 15 bases between. The CDR3 DNA sequence: TGCGCCAGCAGCCAAGAGGGGGTGGGGTCGGGCTCCTACGAGCAGTACTTC. Residues: CASSQEGVGSGSYEQYF.

The rearrangement uses TRBV7-3 and TRBJ2-2; TRBD2 matches 12 bases. Trimming removed 4 bases from V and 6 bases from J; junction bases left unmatched: 6. Germline V gene sequence: CDR1 SGHTA, CDR2 FQGTGA. The CDR3 consists of 16 residues. In DNA, the CDR3 is TGTGCCAGCAGCTCTAGCGGGAGGGCCCTTTCCGGGGAGCTGTTTTTT. It translates to CASSSSGRALSGELFF.

This clone was seen only a few times. The rearrangement joins TRBV5-1 to TRBJ2-1; TRBD2 aligns across 9 bases. The CDR3 covers 15 residues. Trimming took 4 bases from V and 7 from J; bases not matched to a gene: 9. Germline V CDR1 and CDR2: SGHRS, YFSETQ. The CDR3 nucleotides are TGCGCCAGCAGCGAAGGGACTAGCCTAAGGAATGAGCAGTTCTTC. It translates to CASSEGTSLRNEQFF.

In the case of this clone: Other DNA sequences in the sample encode the same CDR3. The chain carries TRBV9 and TRBJ2-7; TRBD2 aligns across 8 bases. This CDR3 has 14 amino acids. Looked up from germline, CDR1 is SGDLS and CDR2 is YYNGEE. V trimming: 1 base; J trimming: 4 bases; junction bases outside the gene matches: 4. The CDR3 protein is CASSVSGSGYEQYF. DNA for the CDR3: TGTGCCAGCAGCGTAAGCGGGAGCGGGTACGAGCAGTACTTC.

The chain links TRBV24-1 to TRBJ2-2; 7 bases fit TRBD1. The germline V gene has CDR1 KGHDR and CDR2 SFDVKD. The CDR3 runs to 15 residues. The V and J ends lost 4 bases and 5 bases, in that order; junction bases with no gene match: 6. CDR3 protein: CATSDNRGLTGELFF. CDR3 sequence (DNA): TGTGCCACCAGTGACAACAGGGGTTTGACCGGGGAGCTGTTTTTT.

This chain connects TRBV6-5 to TRBJ1-1, with TRBD1 matching 11 bases. After removal of 6 bases from V and 3 bases from J, the junction contained 3 bases not matched to a gene. CDR3 length: 14 amino acids. Germline lookup yields CDR1 MNHEY and CDR2 SVGAGI. This chain's CDR3 is CASRGTGGHTEAFF. The DNA of the CDR3 is TGTGCCAGCAGGGGGACAGGGGGGCACACTGAAGCTTTCTTT.

The rearrangement uses TRBV27 and TRBJ2-1; possibly TRBD2 for D (6 bases). The CDR3 is 15 residues long. Germline loops: CDR1 MNHEY, CDR2 SMNVEV (reference sequence). The V end was cut by 7 bases, the J end by 0 bases, with 13 bases between. CDR3 sequence reads: CASIGPSASYNEQFF. CDR3 DNA sequence: TGTGCCAGCATAGGACCTAGCGCCTCCTACAATGAGCAGTTCTTC.

The J gene is TRBJ2-7, the V gene TRBV5-1; D remains unclear. The CDR3 spans 13 residues. CDR1 and CDR2 (germline): SGHRS, YFSETQ. Deletions cut 3 bases from V and 2 bases from J, with 9 bases between. The CDR3: CASSYQATYEQYF. The DNA for the CDR3 is TGCGCCAGCAGCTACCAGGCAACCTACGAGCAGTACTTC.

This clone was detected only a few times. The rearrangement links TRBV5-4 to TRBJ2-2; 10 bases are shared with TRBD1. CDR1 and CDR2 from the germline V gene are SGHNT and YYREEE (reference sequence). This CDR3 spans 19 amino acids. Trimming cost V 0 bases and J 0 bases; bases outside gene matches: 8. CDR3 loop: CASSLEGQGFNPNTGELFF. The DNA of the CDR3 is TGTGCCAGCAGCTTGGAGGGACAGGGGTTTAACCCGAACACCGGGGAGCTGTTTTTT.

This sequence joins TRBV11-2 and TRBJ2-2, with TRBD1 as a possible D gene (6 bases). This CDR3 comprises 15 residues. V lost 7 bases and J lost 0, with 12 bases in between. The germline CDR1 and CDR2 sequences are SGHAT and FQNNGV. CDR3 DNA sequence: TGTGCCAGCACCCGGACAGTCGCGAACACCGGGGAGCTGTTTTTT. Its protein is CASTRTVANTGELFF. The variable domain in full, with the rest retrieved from reference TRBV11-2 and TRBJ2-2, is EAGVAQSPRYKIIEKRQSVAFWCNPISGHATLYWYQQILGQGPKLLIQFQNNGVVDDSQLPKDRFSAERLKGVDSTLKIQPAKLEDSAVYLCASTRTVANTGELFFGEGSRLTVL.

The chain couples TRBV18 to TRBJ1-1, with D possibly matching TRBD1 (6 bases). Germline assignment: CDR1 KGHSH and CDR2 LQKENI. There are 13 residues in the CDR3. The V end lost 3 bases, the J end lost 10 bases, and 15 bases lay between the germline ends. The DNA of the CDR3 is TGTGCCAGCTCACCCGTCGAGGGGGTCCCAGCTTTCTTT. Residues: CASSPVEGVPAFF. Full variable domain (missing parts from reference TRBV18 and TRBJ1-1): NAGVMQNPRHLVRRRGQEARLRCSPMKGHSHVYWYRQLPEEGLKFMVYLQKENIIDESGMPKERFSAEFPKEGPSILRIQQVVRGDSAAYFCASSPVEGVPAFFGQGTRLTVV.

This chain uses TRBV7-2 with TRBJ2-5, with D unclear. CDR3 length: 14 residues. Trimming stripped 3 bases from V and 1 base from J, with 9 bases between. Germline lookup yields CDR1 SGHTA and CDR2 FQGNSA. The CDR3 sequence is CASSFWTAQETQYF. CDR3 nucleotides: TGTGCCAGCAGCTTTTGGACCGCCCAAGAGACCCAGTACTTC.

The CDR3 reads CASKQGPYEQYF. The CDR3 DNA is TGTGCCAGTAAACAGGGACCCTACGAGCAGTACTTC. V and J are TRBV27 and TRBJ2-7, with a weak D call TRBD1 (6 bases). Germline V gives CDR1 MNHEY, CDR2 SMNVEV (reference sequence). The ends were cut back, 9 bases at V and 2 bases at J, with 11 bases in the middle. The CDR3 is 12 residues long.

The rearrangement links TRBV7-8 to TRBJ2-7; D may correspond to TRBD1 or TRBD2 (5 bases each). The V gene lost 5 bases and the J gene lost 8 bases, with 13 bases spanning the gap. This CDR3 has 12 amino acids. Per the germline V gene, CDR1 is SGHVS and CDR2 is FQNEAQ. Written as DNA, the CDR3 is TGTGCCAGCAGCCAGGGACCGCCTAAGCAGTACTTC. As protein: CASSQGPPKQYF.